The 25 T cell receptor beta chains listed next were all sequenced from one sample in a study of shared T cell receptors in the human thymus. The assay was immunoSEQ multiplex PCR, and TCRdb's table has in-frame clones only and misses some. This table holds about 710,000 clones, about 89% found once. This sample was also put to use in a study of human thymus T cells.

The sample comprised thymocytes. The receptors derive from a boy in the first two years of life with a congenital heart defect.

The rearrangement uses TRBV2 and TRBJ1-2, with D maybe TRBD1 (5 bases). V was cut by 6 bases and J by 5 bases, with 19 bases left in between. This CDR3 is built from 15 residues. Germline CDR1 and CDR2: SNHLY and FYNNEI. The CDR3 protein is CASRPLKGLGYGYTF. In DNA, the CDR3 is TGTGCCAGCAGACCCCTGAAGGGACTAGGATATGGCTACACCTTC.

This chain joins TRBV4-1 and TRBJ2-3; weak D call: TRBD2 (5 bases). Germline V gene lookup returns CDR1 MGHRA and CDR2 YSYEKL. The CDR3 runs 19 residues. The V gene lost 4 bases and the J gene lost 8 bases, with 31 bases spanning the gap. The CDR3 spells CASSLTLNYRTLARCTQYF. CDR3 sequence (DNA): TGCGCCAGCAGCCTCACGTTAAACTACCGGACTCTCGCGCGGTGTACGCAGTATTTT.

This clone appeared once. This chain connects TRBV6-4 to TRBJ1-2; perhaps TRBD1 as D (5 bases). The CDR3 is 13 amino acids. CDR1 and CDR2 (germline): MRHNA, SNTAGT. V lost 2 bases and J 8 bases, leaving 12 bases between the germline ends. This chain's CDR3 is CASSDRQGGGYTF. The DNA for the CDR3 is TGTGCCAGCAGTGACAGGCAGGGAGGAGGCTACACCTTC.

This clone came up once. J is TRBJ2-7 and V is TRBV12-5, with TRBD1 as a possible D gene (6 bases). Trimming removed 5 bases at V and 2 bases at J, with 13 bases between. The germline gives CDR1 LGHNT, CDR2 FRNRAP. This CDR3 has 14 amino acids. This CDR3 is CASGLPGHAYEQYF. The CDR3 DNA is TGTGCTAGTGGTCTCCCGGGACATGCCTACGAGCAGTACTTC.

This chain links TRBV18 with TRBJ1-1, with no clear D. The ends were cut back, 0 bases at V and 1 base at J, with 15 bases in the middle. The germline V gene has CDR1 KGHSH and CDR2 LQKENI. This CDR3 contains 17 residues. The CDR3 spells CASSPPLWAEENTEAFF. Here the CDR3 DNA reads TGTGCCAGCTCACCACCCCTATGGGCAGAAGAGAACACTGAAGCTTTCTTT.

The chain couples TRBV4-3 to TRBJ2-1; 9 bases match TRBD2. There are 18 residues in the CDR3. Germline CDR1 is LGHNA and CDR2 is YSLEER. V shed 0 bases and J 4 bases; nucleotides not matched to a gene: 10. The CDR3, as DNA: TGCGCCAGCAGCCAAGATTATCCTAGCGGGGTGAGATACAATGAGCAGTTCTTC. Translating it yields CASSQDYPSGVRYNEQFF.

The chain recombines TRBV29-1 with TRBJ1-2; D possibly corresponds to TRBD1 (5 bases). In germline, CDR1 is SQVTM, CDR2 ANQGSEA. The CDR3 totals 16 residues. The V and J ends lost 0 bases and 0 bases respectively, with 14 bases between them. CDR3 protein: CSVEDRRGRPNYGYTF. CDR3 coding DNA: TGCAGCGTTGAAGATCGAAGGGGAAGGCCTAACTATGGCTACACCTTC.

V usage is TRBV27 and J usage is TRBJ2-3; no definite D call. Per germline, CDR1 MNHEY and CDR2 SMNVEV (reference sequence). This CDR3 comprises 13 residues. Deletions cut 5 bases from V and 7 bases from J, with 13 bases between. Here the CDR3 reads CASSPTMRHTQYF. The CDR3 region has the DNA TGTGCCAGCAGTCCAACGATGCGTCATACGCAGTATTTT.

CDR3 sequence (DNA): TGTGCCTGGACTTCGAGTGACAGGGGATACTATGGCTACACCTTC. Translating gives CAWTSSDRGYYGYTF. The chain uses TRBV30 and TRBJ1-2, with 8 bases matching TRBD1. CDR1 GTSNPN and CDR2 SVGIG come from the germline V gene (reference sequence). V shed 4 bases, J shed 3 bases, and the junction held 10 bases outside the gene matches. This CDR3 is 15 amino acids long.

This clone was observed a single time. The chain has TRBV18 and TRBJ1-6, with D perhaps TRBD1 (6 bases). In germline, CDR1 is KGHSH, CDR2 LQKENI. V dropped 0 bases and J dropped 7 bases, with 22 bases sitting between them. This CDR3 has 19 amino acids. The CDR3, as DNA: TGTGCCAGCTCACCACCAGCGGGACACCTCGGTGGTCGGAATTCACCCCTCCACTTT. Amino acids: CASSPPAGHLGGRNSPLHF.

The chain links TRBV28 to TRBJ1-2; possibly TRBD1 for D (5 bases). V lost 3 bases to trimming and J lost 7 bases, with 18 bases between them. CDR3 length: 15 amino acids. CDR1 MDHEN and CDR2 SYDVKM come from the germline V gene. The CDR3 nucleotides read TGTGCCAGCAGTTTTAAGGGACTACTAAAGATTGGCTACACCTTC. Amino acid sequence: CASSFKGLLKIGYTF.

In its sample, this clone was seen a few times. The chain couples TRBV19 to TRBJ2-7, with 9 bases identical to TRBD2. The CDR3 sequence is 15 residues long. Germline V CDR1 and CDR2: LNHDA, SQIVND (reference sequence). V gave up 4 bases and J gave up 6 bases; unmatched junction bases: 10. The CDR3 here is CASSTVRLAASEQYF. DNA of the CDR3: TGTGCCAGTAGTACTGTCCGACTAGCGGCTTCCGAGCAGTACTTC.

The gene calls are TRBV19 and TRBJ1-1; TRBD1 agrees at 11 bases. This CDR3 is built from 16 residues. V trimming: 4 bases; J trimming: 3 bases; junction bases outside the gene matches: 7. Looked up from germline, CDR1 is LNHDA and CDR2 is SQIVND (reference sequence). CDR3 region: CASSRTGGAEDTEAFF. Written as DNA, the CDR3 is TGTGCCAGTAGTAGGACAGGGGGCGCCGAGGACACTGAAGCTTTCTTT.

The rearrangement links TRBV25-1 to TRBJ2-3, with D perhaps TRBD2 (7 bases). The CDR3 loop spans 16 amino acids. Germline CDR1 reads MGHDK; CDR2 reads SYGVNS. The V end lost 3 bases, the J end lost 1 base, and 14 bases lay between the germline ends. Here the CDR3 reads CASSDRGALRTDTQYF. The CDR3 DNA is TGTGCCAGCAGTGATCGGGGGGCCTTGCGCACAGATACGCAGTATTTT.

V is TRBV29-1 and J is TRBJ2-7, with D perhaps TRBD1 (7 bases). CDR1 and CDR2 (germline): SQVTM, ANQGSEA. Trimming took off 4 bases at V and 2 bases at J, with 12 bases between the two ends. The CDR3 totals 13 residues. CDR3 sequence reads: CSVVEGQTYEQYF. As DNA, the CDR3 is TGCAGCGTTGTGGAGGGACAGACCTACGAGCAGTACTTC.

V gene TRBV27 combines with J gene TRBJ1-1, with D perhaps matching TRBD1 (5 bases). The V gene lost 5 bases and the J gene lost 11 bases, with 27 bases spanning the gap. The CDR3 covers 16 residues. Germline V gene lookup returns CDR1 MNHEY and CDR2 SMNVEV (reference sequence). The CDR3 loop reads CASSPSPLPRTGGAFF. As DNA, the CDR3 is TGTGCCAGCAGTCCCTCACCCTTGCCCCGGACCGGGGGGGCTTTCTTT.

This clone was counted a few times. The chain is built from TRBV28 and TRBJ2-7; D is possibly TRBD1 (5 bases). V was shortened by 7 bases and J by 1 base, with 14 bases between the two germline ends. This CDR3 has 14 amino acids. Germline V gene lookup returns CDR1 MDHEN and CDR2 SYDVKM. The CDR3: CASKRKGVSYEQYF. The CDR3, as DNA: TGTGCCAGCAAAAGGAAAGGGGTATCCTACGAGCAGTACTTC.

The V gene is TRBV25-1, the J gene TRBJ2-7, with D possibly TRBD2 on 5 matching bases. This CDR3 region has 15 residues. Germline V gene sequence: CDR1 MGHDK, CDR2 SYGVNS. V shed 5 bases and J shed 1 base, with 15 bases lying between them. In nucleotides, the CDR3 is TGTGCCAGCAGTCTGATGGGAGATGGGTCCTACGAGCAGTACTTC. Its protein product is CASSLMGDGSYEQYF.

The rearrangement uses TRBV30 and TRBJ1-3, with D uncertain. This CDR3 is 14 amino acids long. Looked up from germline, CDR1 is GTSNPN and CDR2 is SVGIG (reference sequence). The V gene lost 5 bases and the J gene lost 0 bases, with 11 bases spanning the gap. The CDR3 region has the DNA TGTGCCTGGGACGGGATAACCTCTGGAAACACCATATATTTT. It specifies CAWDGITSGNTIYF.

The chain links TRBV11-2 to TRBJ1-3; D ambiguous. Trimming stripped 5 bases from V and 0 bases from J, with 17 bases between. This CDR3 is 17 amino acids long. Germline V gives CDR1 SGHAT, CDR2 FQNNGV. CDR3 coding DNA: TGTGCCAGCAGCACTCCCACCGACGGGAGCTCTGGAAACACCATATATTTT. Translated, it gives CASSTPTDGSSGNTIYF. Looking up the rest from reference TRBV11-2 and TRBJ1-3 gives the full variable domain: EAGVAQSPRYKIIEKRQSVAFWCNPISGHATLYWYQQILGQGPKLLIQFQNNGVVDDSQLPKDRFSAERLKGVDSTLKIQPAKLEDSAVYLCASSTPTDGSSGNTIYFGEGSWLTVV.

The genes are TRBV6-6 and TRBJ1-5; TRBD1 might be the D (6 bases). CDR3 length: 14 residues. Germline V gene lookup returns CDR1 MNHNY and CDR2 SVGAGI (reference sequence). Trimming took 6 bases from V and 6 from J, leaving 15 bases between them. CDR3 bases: TGTGCCAGCAGGACGGACAGCCGCCTTCAGCCCCAGCATTTT. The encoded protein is CASRTDSRLQPQHF.

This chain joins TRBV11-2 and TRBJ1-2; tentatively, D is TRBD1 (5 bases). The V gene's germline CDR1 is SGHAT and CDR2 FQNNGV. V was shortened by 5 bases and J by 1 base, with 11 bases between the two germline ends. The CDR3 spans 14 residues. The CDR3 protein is CASSAIRDNYGYTF. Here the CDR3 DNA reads TGTGCCAGCAGCGCTATCAGGGATAACTATGGCTACACCTTC. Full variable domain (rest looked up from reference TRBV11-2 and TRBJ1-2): EAGVAQSPRYKIIEKRQSVAFWCNPISGHATLYWYQQILGQGPKLLIQFQNNGVVDDSQLPKDRFSAERLKGVDSTLKIQPAKLEDSAVYLCASSAIRDNYGYTFGSGTRLTVV.

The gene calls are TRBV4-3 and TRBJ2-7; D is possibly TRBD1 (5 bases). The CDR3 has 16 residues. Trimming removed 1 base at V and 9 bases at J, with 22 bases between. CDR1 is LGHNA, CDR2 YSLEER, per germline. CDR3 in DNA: TGCGCCAGCAGCCAAGTCCTCCAGGGTGGCTTTAGTCCGCAGTACTTC. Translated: CASSQVLQGGFSPQYF.

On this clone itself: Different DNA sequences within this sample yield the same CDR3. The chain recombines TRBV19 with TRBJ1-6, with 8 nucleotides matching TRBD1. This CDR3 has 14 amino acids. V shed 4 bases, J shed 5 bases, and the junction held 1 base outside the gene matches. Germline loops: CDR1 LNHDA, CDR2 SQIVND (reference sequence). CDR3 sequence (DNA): TGTGCCAGTAGTACGGACAGGGATAATTCACCCCTCCACTTT. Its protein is CASSTDRDNSPLHF.

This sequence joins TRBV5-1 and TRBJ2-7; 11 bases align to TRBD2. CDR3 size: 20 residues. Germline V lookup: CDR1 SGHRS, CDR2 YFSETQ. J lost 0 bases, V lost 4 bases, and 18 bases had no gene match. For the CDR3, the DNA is TGCGCCAGCAGCCTGGATGTGCGTCTAGCGGGGGGCCTTAGCTCCTACGAGCAGTACTTC. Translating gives CASSLDVRLAGGLSSYEQYF. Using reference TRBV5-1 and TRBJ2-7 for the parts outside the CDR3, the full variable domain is KAGVTQTPRYLIKTRGQQVTLSCSPISGHRSVSWYQQTPGQGLQFLFEYFSETQRNKGNFPGRFSGRQFSNSRSEMNVSTLELGDSALYLCASSLDVRLAGGLSSYEQYFGPGTRLTVT.